The source of this T cell receptor (beta chain) is a study of molecular identifiers for immune sequencing clone quantification. Background on the study: RNA, taken in replicates from about 21,000 or 97,000 naive CD8 cells, was split five ways, with four sequenced.

The CDR3 sequence is 13 residues long. V lost 8 bases to trimming and J lost 0 bases; unmatched junction nucleotides: 4. In the sort, naive CD8 T cells were defined as CD8+CD4-CCR7+CD45RA+. This clonotype turned up a few times. Previously described methods and listed TCR primers were employed for the bulk TCR libraries. TCRdb processed the PCR reads anew with MiXCR; each CDR3 protein has one entry. The table records more than 250,000 distinct CDR3 sequences, about 22% of them present only once. The source is a human donor in good health. Some libraries in this study had Jurkat cell RNA spiked in. Sequenced input: naive CD8+ T cells from blood, with Jurkat cell RNA spiked in. Subset denoted: FACS-sorted CD8+CD4-CCR7+CD45RA+ naive T cells. The chain is built from TRBV12-3 or TRBV12-4 and TRBJ2-7; 7 nucleotides line up with TRBD1. The CDR3 sequence is CASAWDSSYEQYF. In nucleotides, the CDR3 is TGTGCCAGCGCCTGGGACAGCTCCTACGAGCAGTACTTC.